The next 23 T cell receptor beta chains were all read from a single sample in a study of T cell responses to AZD1222 COVID-19 vaccine. TCRdb's copy holds only in-frame clones and misses some; the assay was immunoSEQ multiplex PCR. Of tens of thousands of clones in the sample, 70% to 85% were seen once. Sequenced here: peripheral blood, sampled on day 0 of MenACWY control vaccination. The receptors originated from an adult in good health.

This clone was recorded once. The gene calls are TRBV5-1 and TRBJ1-1; D uncertain. This CDR3 is 14 amino acids long. Germline V gene lookup returns CDR1 SGHRS and CDR2 YFSETQ. Trimming took 1 base from V and 4 from J, leaving 11 bases between them. CDR3 sequence (DNA): TGCGCCAGCAGCTTGATCCCCACAGTCACTGAAGCTTTCTTT. As protein: CASSLIPTVTEAFF.

CDR3 nucleotide sequence: TGTGCCAGCAGCTTGGGGGGGACCCGAGGTAGGGAGACCCAGTACTTC. It is translated as CASSLGGTRGRETQYF. This chain connects TRBV9 to TRBJ2-5, with TRBD2 identical over 7 bases. Per the germline V gene, CDR1 is SGDLS and CDR2 is YYNGEE. Losses at the gene ends were 4 bases for V and 5 bases for J; bases not matched to a gene: 14. This CDR3 contains 16 residues.

CDR3 residues: CASSQDQIYNSPLHF. CDR3 bases: TGTGCCAGCAGCCAAGATCAGATCTATAATTCACCCCTCCACTTT. The J gene is TRBJ1-6, the V gene TRBV14, with unresolved D. CDR3 length: 15 residues. Germline CDR1 and CDR2: SGHDN and FVKESK. The V gene lost 0 bases and the J gene lost 3 bases, with 6 bases spanning the gap.

The J gene is TRBJ2-1, the V gene TRBV24-1; 11 nucleotides match TRBD1. Per the germline V gene, CDR1 is KGHDR and CDR2 is SFDVKD. The CDR3 covers 16 residues. V dropped 3 bases and J dropped 3; count of bases not matched to a gene: 3. The CDR3 loop is CATSDPGTGGYNEQFF. In nucleotides, the CDR3 is TGTGCCACCAGTGATCCCGGGACAGGGGGCTACAATGAGCAGTTCTTC.

The CDR3 DNA reads TGTGCCAGCAGCGGACACTTTGGCTACACCTTC. It encodes CASSGHFGYTF. The V and J genes are TRBV28 and TRBJ1-2; weak D call: TRBD1 (5 bases). The CDR3 spans 11 residues. Germline V CDR1 and CDR2: MDHEN, SYDVKM. V dropped 6 bases and J dropped 7 bases, with 9 bases sitting between them.

This clone has only one observation. The gene calls are TRBV9 and TRBJ2-1; tentatively, D is TRBD2 (5 bases). The CDR3 length is 14 residues. V was trimmed by 1 base and J by 8 bases, leaving 13 bases between them. Per the germline V gene, CDR1 is SGDLS and CDR2 is YYNGEE. This CDR3 is CASSVRPGDHEQFF. In DNA form, the CDR3 reads TGTGCCAGCAGCGTACGTCCCGGGGATCATGAGCAGTTCTTC.

This rearrangement joins TRBV7-9 to TRBJ1-2; 8 bases agree with TRBD1. CDR1 and CDR2 from the germline V gene are SEHNR and FQNEAQ (reference sequence). This CDR3 is 14 amino acids long. The V segment lost 5 bases and the J segment 3 bases; nucleotides outside the gene matches: 5. CDR3 amino acids: CASSRTGRDYGYTF. The CDR3 nucleotides read TGTGCCAGCAGCCGGACAGGGAGGGACTATGGCTACACCTTC. The whole variable domain, remainder taken from reference TRBV7-9 and TRBJ1-2, is DTGVSQNPRHKITKRGQNVTFRCDPISEHNRLYWYRQTLGQGPEFLTYFQNEAQLEKSRLLSDRFSAERPKGSFSTLEIQRTEQGDSAMYLCASSRTGRDYGYTFGSGTRLTVV.

The V and J genes are TRBV12-3 or TRBV12-4 and TRBJ1-6; D remains ambiguous. Trimming stripped 6 bases from V and 7 bases from J, with 7 bases between. There are 12 residues in the CDR3. The CDR3 protein is CASSPINSPLHF. The CDR3 region has the DNA TGTGCCAGCAGCCCTATCAATTCACCCCTCCACTTT.

The J gene is TRBJ2-1, the V gene TRBV9, with 12 bases matching TRBD2. The CDR3 is 17 amino acids. The V gene end was trimmed by 0 bases and the J gene end by 1 base; junction bases not matched to a gene: 2. The V gene's germline CDR1 is SGDLS and CDR2 YYNGEE. The chain's CDR3 is CASSVELAGGSYNEQFF. CDR3 DNA sequence: TGTGCCAGCAGCGTAGAACTAGCGGGAGGATCCTACAATGAGCAGTTCTTC.

The genes are TRBV6-1 and TRBJ1-5, with D unresolved. The V end lost 3 bases, the J end lost 9 bases, and 9 bases lay between the germline ends. CDR3 length: 12 residues. Germline loops: CDR1 MNHNS, CDR2 SASEGT. In nucleotides, the CDR3 is TGTGCCAGCAGTGAGGGGAGGCCGCCCCAGCATTTT. It yields the protein CASSEGRPPQHF.

The rearrangement uses TRBV28 and TRBJ2-7; TRBD1 matches 7 bases. Germline loops: CDR1 MDHEN, CDR2 SYDVKM. The CDR3 runs 14 residues. V trimming: 7 bases; J trimming: 4 bases; junction bases outside the gene matches: 10. The CDR3 sequence is CASTPPGQIYEQYF. CDR3 nucleotides: TGTGCCAGCACCCCTCCGGGACAGATTTACGAGCAGTACTTC. Supplemented by reference TRBV28 and TRBJ2-7, the full variable domain reads DVKVTQSSRYLVKRTGEKVFLECVQDMDHENMFWYRQDPGLGLRLIYFSYDVKMKEKGDIPEGYSVSREKKERFSLILESASTNQTSMYLCASTPPGQIYEQYFGPGTRLTVT.

The chain is built from TRBV4-1 and TRBJ1-2; D is uncertain. V lost 7 bases and J lost 2, with 17 bases in between. In germline, CDR1 is MGHRA, CDR2 YSYEKL. CDR3 length: 15 residues. CDR3 sequence: CASTPMSGTNYGYTF. The CDR3 region has the DNA TGCGCCAGCACCCCTATGAGCGGAACCAACTATGGCTACACCTTC.

CDR3 sequence: CASSYEGGRNTIYF. DNA for the CDR3: TGTGCCAGCAGTTATGAAGGTGGTAGAAACACCATATATTTT. J is TRBJ1-3 and V is TRBV6-6, with D unclear. The CDR3 sequence is 14 residues long. CDR1 and CDR2 (germline): MNHNY, SVGAGI (reference sequence). V lost 3 bases and J lost 5, with 11 bases in between.

The CDR3 loop reads CASSEWGREQFF. CDR3 DNA: TGTGCCAGCAGTGAATGGGGGCGAGAGCAGTTCTTC. The J gene is TRBJ2-1, the V gene TRBV6-1; D is possibly TRBD1 (6 bases). Trimming took 2 bases from V and 10 from J, leaving 9 bases between them. In germline, CDR1 is MNHNS, CDR2 SASEGT. CDR3 length: 12 residues.

This clone occurred a few times. The chain links TRBV9 to TRBJ2-1, with 7 bases identical to TRBD1. Germline trimming cut 4 bases from V and 9 bases from J; bases unmatched to any gene: 4. The CDR3 covers 12 residues. The germline V gene has CDR1 SGDLS and CDR2 YYNGEE. This chain's CDR3 is CASSSQGSEQFF. The CDR3, as DNA: TGTGCCAGCAGCTCACAGGGGTCTGAGCAGTTCTTC.

This clone was recorded a few times. This chain connects TRBV4-1 to TRBJ1-6; 10 positions agree with TRBD1. Germline loops: CDR1 MGHRA, CDR2 YSYEKL. This CDR3 comprises 16 residues. With 2 bases clipped from V and 8 bases from J, the junction kept 6 bases outside the gene matches. For the CDR3, the DNA is TGCGCCAGCAGCCAATTACTAGGACAGGGGGATTCACCCCTCCACTTT. Translated: CASSQLLGQGDSPLHF.

V usage is TRBV9 and J usage is TRBJ2-1, with 7 bases matching TRBD2. The CDR3 loop spans 15 amino acids. Germline V lookup: CDR1 SGDLS, CDR2 YYNGEE. V was clipped by 4 bases and J by 7 bases; unmatched bases: 11. The CDR3 spells CASSLSGLPGNEQFF. In DNA form, the CDR3 reads TGTGCCAGCAGCCTTAGCGGGCTTCCAGGGAATGAGCAGTTCTTC.

V and J are TRBV6-4 and TRBJ2-2, with D tentatively TRBD1 (5 bases). V lost 2 bases to trimming and J lost 4 bases, with 11 bases between them. Germline CDR1 reads MRHNA; CDR2 reads SNTAGT. CDR3 length equals 15 residues. This CDR3 is CASSDGAPGTGELFF. The CDR3 region has the DNA TGTGCCAGCAGTGACGGGGCCCCGGGCACCGGGGAGCTGTTTTTT.

As for this clone: One junction end does not reproduce the germline sequence, and a read error may be involved. V is TRBV7-9 and J is TRBJ2-1; D is ambiguous. CDR1 and CDR2 (germline): SEHNR, FQNEAQ (reference sequence). There are 14 residues in the CDR3. The CDR3 spells CASSSRWTYDEQFF. For the CDR3, the DNA is TGTGCCAGCAGCTCCCGGTGGACCTACGATGAGCAGTTCTTC. Drawing the rest from reference TRBV7-9 and TRBJ2-1, the complete variable domain is DTGVSQNPRHKITKRGQNVTFRCDPISEHNRLYWYRQTLGQGPEFLTYFQNEAQLEKSRLLSDRFSAERPKGSFSTLEIQRTEQGDSAMYLCASSSRWTYDEQFFGPGTRLTVL.

The chain recombines TRBV25-1 with TRBJ1-4, with no clear D. Germline CDR1 and CDR2: MGHDK and SYGVNS. The CDR3 covers 16 residues. V lost 4 bases to trimming and J lost 5 bases, with 17 bases between them. The CDR3 coding sequence is TGTGCCAGCAGTGTCTCTATGGCCAACTTAAATGAAAAACTGTTTTTT. It yields the protein CASSVSMANLNEKLFF.

The chain employs TRBV7-9 and TRBJ1-1, with D possibly TRBD1 on 5 matching bases. The CDR3 runs 17 residues. The V and J ends lost 5 bases and 1 base respectively, with 20 bases between them. Germline loops: CDR1 SEHNR, CDR2 FQNEAQ (reference sequence). CDR3 residues: CASSEPLGGSRNTEAFF. The CDR3 DNA reads TGTGCCAGCAGCGAACCCTTGGGGGGGAGTAGGAACACTGAAGCTTTCTTT.

This clone was counted between two and nine times. The chain uses TRBV30 and TRBJ1-1, with unresolved D. The CDR3 has 12 residues. V lost 6 bases and J 3 bases, leaving 11 bases between the germline ends. Germline CDR1 and CDR2: GTSNPN and SVGIG (reference sequence). The DNA for the CDR3 is TGTGCCTGTACAGACGGAGACACTGAAGCTTTCTTT. Encoded protein: CACTDGDTEAFF.

V is TRBV25-1 and J is TRBJ1-2, with unresolved D. CDR3 size: 13 residues. The V gene lost 3 bases and the J gene lost 7 bases, with 12 bases spanning the gap. Looked up from germline, CDR1 is MGHDK and CDR2 is SYGVNS. The CDR3 DNA sequence: TGTGCCAGCAGTGATGGACGACTGGGTGGCTACACCTTC. Protein: CASSDGRLGGYTF.